This T cell receptor (beta chain) came from a study of prognosis after radiotherapy for stage I lung cancer. Whole-study context: Distant metastases struck a handful of patients a median of about 7 months after radiotherapy; around 16 showed no significant progression. Study-wide findings and caveats: Determination of whether the expanded TCR clones were tumor-specific was not performed. Unique TCR clone counts went down once patients had stereotactic body radiation therapy, median roughly 9,300 versus 7,200.

Two rounds of multiplex PCR amplified TCR beta CDR3 from genomic DNA. Round one of PCR was performed, and it used primers specific to each TRBV and TRBJ gene. TCRdb used MiXCR to reprocess the multiplex PCR reads, holding one entry per CDR3 protein. The data contain about 15,000 distinct CDR3 sequences, around a third of them singletons. This clonotype appeared a single time. Antigen unknown. A far larger clone lies a single base away; this is likely a read error. Germline lookup yields CDR1 MNHEY and CDR2 SVGAGI. The CDR3 consists of 13 residues. Sequencing was performed on PBMCs, taken before or after stereotactic body radiation therapy (not recorded which). V usage is TRBV6-5 and J usage is TRBJ2-2; D may be TRBD1 (5 bases). The TCR sequence derives from a donor aged 50 or older with non-small cell lung cancer. The CDR3 spells CASSESDTWELFF. In DNA form, the CDR3 reads TGTGCCAGCAGTGAATCGGACACCTGGGAGCTGTTTTTT.